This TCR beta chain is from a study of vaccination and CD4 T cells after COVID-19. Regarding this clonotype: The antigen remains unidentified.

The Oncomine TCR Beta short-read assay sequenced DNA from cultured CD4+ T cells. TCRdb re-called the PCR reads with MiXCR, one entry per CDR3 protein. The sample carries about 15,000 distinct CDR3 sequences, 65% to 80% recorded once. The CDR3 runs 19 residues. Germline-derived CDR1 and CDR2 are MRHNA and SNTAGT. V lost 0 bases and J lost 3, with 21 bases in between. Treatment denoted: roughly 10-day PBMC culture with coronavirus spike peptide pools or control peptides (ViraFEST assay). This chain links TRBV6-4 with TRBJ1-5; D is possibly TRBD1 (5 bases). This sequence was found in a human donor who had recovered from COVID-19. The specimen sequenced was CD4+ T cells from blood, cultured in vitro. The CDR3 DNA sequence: TGTGCCAGCAGTGACTCGAAGACGCCTGGCAGGGTGCCCAATCAGCCCCAGCATTTT. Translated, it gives CASSDSKTPGRVPNQPQHF.